The T cell receptor beta chain described here comes from a study of blood T cells in healthy people across ages. Study details: Capture via template switching afforded approximately one barcoded beta molecule per two T cells.

With a J-beta primer mix and a sample-barcoded 5' primer, a second PCR ran about 6 to 11 cycles. A 12-random-nucleotide template-switch adaptor tagged each cDNA molecule. TCRdb redid the calling of the 5' RACE reads with MiXCR, one entry per CDR3 protein. The table shows over a million distinct CDR3 sequences, with around 59% occurring only once. Total RNA, at least 5.5 micrograms per sample, came from PBMCs. The germline gives CDR1 PRHDT, CDR2 FYEKMQ (reference sequence). This CDR3 contains 16 residues. Trimming at V came to 0 bases and at J to 7 bases, leaving 6 bases not matched to a gene. Sequenced material: blood. The V gene is TRBV13, the J gene TRBJ1-6; 7 nucleotides agree with TRBD1. This sequence originates from a man aged 18 to 29 in good health. Here the CDR3 reads CASSLGSQGENSPLHF. CDR3 DNA sequence: TGTGCCAGCAGCTTAGGATCCCAGGGGGAGAATTCACCCCTCCACTTT.